The 17 T cell receptor beta chains reported below all come from one sample, sequenced in a study of T cell clonality in common variable immunodeficiency. Using immunoSEQ multiplex PCR, the repertoire was profiled, and TCRdb retains in-frame clones only, with some absent. The repertoire consists of about 52,000 clones, none detected only once. Sequencing was carried out using peripheral blood mononuclear cells. These receptors all come from a person aged 18 to 70 in good health.

There are many counts of this clone. The CDR3 end lies 3 residues beyond the end of the read and is filled in from the germline J gene. The rearrangement joins TRBV19 to TRBJ1-1; D perhaps matches TRBD1 (6 bases). Trimming cost V 9 bases and J 6 bases, with 17 bases left between them. This CDR3 is 13 amino acids long. Germline V CDR1 and CDR2: LNHDA, SQIVND (reference sequence). The CDR3 bases that were read are TGTGCCAGCTCCCCTACAGGGATGGCTGAA. The encoded protein is CASSPTGMAE. The full CDR3 is CASSPTGMAEAFF.

At least ten counts were recorded for this clone. The read finishes 3 residues shy of the CDR3 end, and the germline J gene is used to complete it. The rearrangement links TRBV5-1 to TRBJ1-6; D is unclear. The CDR3 sequence is 14 residues long. V lost 0 bases and J lost 6, with 7 bases in between. Germline CDR1 and CDR2: SGHRS and YFSETQ. The part of the CDR3 DNA that was read is TGCGCCAGCAGCTTGGAATACAGTAATTCACCC. Encoded protein: CASSLEYSNSP. The full CDR3 protein reads CASSLEYSNSPLHF.

To note about this clone: The read ends 3 residues shy of where the CDR3 ends; the end is completed using the germline J gene. The V and J genes are TRBV7-9 and TRBJ1-1; D possibly corresponds to TRBD1 (5 bases). The CDR3 contains 14 residues. From germline, CDR1 is SEHNR and CDR2 FQNEAQ (reference sequence). CDR3 DNA (partial): TGTGCCAGCAGCTCAACTGAGCCAGGGCCGAGG. Translating it yields CASSSTEPGPR. The entire CDR3 protein reads CASSSTEPGPRAFF.

This clone was found many times. The read is 3 residues too short to cover the CDR3 end, so that end is filled in from the germline J gene. The rearrangement links TRBV10-2 to TRBJ2-2, with a tentative D call TRBD2 (7 bases). The V end was cut by 2 bases, the J end by 3 bases, with 10 bases between. This CDR3 has 15 amino acids. Germline lookup yields CDR1 WSHSY and CDR2 SAAADI. The CDR3 bases that were read are TGCGCCAGCAGTGAGCAGGGGAGGGACACCGGGGAG. As protein: CASSEQGRDTGE. The complete CDR3 sequence is CASSEQGRDTGELFF.

This clone showed up many times. The read finishes 3 residues shy of the CDR3 end, and the germline J gene is used to complete it. The gene calls are TRBV18 and TRBJ1-2, with D perhaps TRBD1 (5 bases). The CDR3 loop spans 13 amino acids. Germline CDR1 KGHSH, CDR2 LQKENI. V lost 2 bases, J lost 7 bases, and 11 bases lay in between. The CDR3 loop is CASSPSRVGGYTF. The DNA read from the CDR3 is TGTGCCAGCTCACCAAGCAGGGTCGGTGGC.

For this clone: The sequence runs out 3 residues before the end of the CDR3; the remainder is reconstructed from the germline J gene. The chain combines TRBV13 with TRBJ2-7, with 9 bases lining up with TRBD2. The ends lost 5 bases at V and 0 bases at J; junction bases unmatched: 8. In germline, CDR1 is PRHDT, CDR2 FYEKMQ (reference sequence). This CDR3 is 16 amino acids long. CDR3 residues: CASSQIRAGGSYEQYF. The sequenced part of the CDR3 DNA is TGTGCCAGCAGCCAGATCAGAGCGGGGGGCTCCTACGAG.

This clone was counted ten times or more. The DNA ends 3 residues before the CDR3 does, and the rest of the CDR3 is filled in from the germline J gene. The chain is built from TRBV18 and TRBJ1-5, with no clear D. Germline V gene lookup returns CDR1 KGHSH and CDR2 LQKENI. This CDR3 comprises 13 residues. Trimming took 3 bases from V and 7 from J, leaving 10 bases between them. The DNA read from the CDR3 is TGTGCCAGCTCACCCCCAGGTGAGCAGCCC. This codes for CASSPPGEQP. The CDR3 in full is CASSPPGEQPQHF.

This clone occurred many times. The read stops 3 residues short of the end of the CDR3; the missing end is completed from the germline J gene. This sequence joins TRBV6-2 or TRBV6-3 and TRBJ1-6, with unresolved D. There are 12 residues in the CDR3. Germline V gene sequence: CDR1 MNHEY, CDR2 SVGEGT. Trimming took off 2 bases at V and 7 bases at J, with 3 bases between the two ends. The part of the CDR3 DNA that was read is TGTGCCAGCAGTTACCCGAATTCACCC. It translates to CASSYPNSP. The entire CDR3 protein is CASSYPNSPLHF.

The sample holds many counts of this clone. CDR3 amino acids: CASSIPGGINQPQHF. The sequenced CDR3 bases are TGTGCCAGTAGTATACCAGGGGGCATCAATCAGCCC. The chain recombines TRBV19 with TRBJ1-5; 8 bases are shared with TRBD1. Coverage ceases 3 residues before the CDR3 finishes, and the germline J gene fills in the end. The J segment lost 3 bases and the V segment lost 2 bases, leaving 3 bases of the junction unmatched. From germline, CDR1 is LNHDA and CDR2 SQIVND (reference sequence). The CDR3 has 15 amino acids. Variable domain in full (rest from reference TRBV19 and TRBJ1-5): DGGITQSPKYLFRKEGQNVTLSCEQNLNHDAMYWYRQDPGQGLRLIYYSQIVNDFQKGDIAEGYSVSREKKESFPLTVTSAQKNPTAFYLCASSIPGGINQPQHFGDGTRLSIL.

Ten or more counts support this clone. The sequenced part of the CDR3 DNA is TGTGCCAGCTCCCCCCCCGGGGGCGAG. It yields the protein CASSPPGGE. From start to end, the CDR3 is CASSPPGGEQYF. The chain couples TRBV18 to TRBJ2-7; weak D call: TRBD2 (6 bases). The missing CDR3 end, 3 residues past where the read stops, is filled in from the germline J gene. The ends were cut back, 6 bases at V and 6 bases at J, with 12 bases in the middle. This CDR3 comprises 12 residues. Germline V gives CDR1 KGHSH, CDR2 LQKENI.

Many counts were recorded for this clone. Read coverage stops 3 residues before the CDR3 terminus; the germline J gene supplies the remainder. V usage is TRBV19 and J usage is TRBJ2-1, with D maybe TRBD2 (6 bases). Looked up from germline, CDR1 is LNHDA and CDR2 is SQIVND (reference sequence). CDR3 length: 15 amino acids. Trimming removed 3 bases from V and 4 bases from J, with 13 bases in between. CDR3 DNA (partial): TGTGCCAGTAGTATCTCCACTAGCAATTACAATGAG. It specifies CASSISTSNYNE. The whole CDR3 protein is CASSISTSNYNEQFF.

This clone has ten or more counts. The read halts 3 residues ahead of the CDR3 end, with the missing end drawn from the germline J gene. The chain has TRBV19 and TRBJ2-3; TRBD2 matches 9 bases. The CDR3 loop spans 16 amino acids. CDR1 and CDR2 from the germline V gene are LNHDA and SQIVND (reference sequence). V lost 5 bases and J lost 1; bases outside the gene matches: 7. CDR3 loop: CASSPWTSARTDTQYF. The CDR3 bases that were read are TGTGCCAGTAGTCCATGGACTAGCGCCCGCACAGATACG.

This clone showed up many times. With the read ending 3 residues before the CDR3 end, the germline J gene is used to fill in that end. This rearrangement joins TRBV18 to TRBJ2-4; tentatively, D is TRBD2 (5 bases). Germline CDR1 and CDR2: KGHSH and LQKENI. V was shortened by 4 bases and J by 6 bases, with 13 bases between the two germline ends. CDR3 size: 14 residues. The CDR3 sequence: CASSLEAEGNIQYF. The sequenced part of the CDR3 DNA is TGTGCCAGCTCACTAGAAGCAGAGGGAAACATT.

The table lists this clone with many counts. The read comes to an end 3 residues before the CDR3 does, leaving the germline J gene to fill in the end. The genes are TRBV20-1 and TRBJ1-4, with 10 bases lining up with TRBD1. CDR1 is DFQATT and CDR2 is SNEGSKA in the germline V gene (reference sequence). The CDR3 extends over 17 amino acids. V shed 6 bases and J 2 bases; nucleotides not matched to a gene: 12. Partial CDR3 DNA: TGCAGTGCAAACCGGGACAGGGGTATCGGGACTAATGAAAAA. It encodes CSANRDRGIGTNEK. The full-length CDR3 reads as CSANRDRGIGTNEKLFF.

About this clone itself: Read coverage stops 3 residues before the CDR3 terminus; the germline J gene supplies the remainder. The chain joins TRBV5-1 to TRBJ1-1, with 8 bases matching TRBD1. Germline CDR1 reads SGHRS; CDR2 reads YFSETQ. This CDR3 comprises 17 residues. V trimming: 0 bases; J trimming: 1 base; junction bases outside the gene matches: 8. CDR3 residues: CASSLAETGDPNTEAFF. CDR3 DNA, as far as it was read: TGCGCCAGCAGCTTGGCCGAGACAGGGGACCCGAACACTGAA.

This clone was recorded many times. The CDR3 end is not reached by the read, which stops 3 residues before it; the germline J gene fills it in. The rearrangement joins TRBV2 to TRBJ2-2, with TRBD1 matching over 8 bases. Losses at the gene ends were 8 bases for V and 2 bases for J; bases not matched to a gene: 4. This CDR3 is 14 amino acids long. CDR1 SNHLY and CDR2 FYNNEI come from the germline V gene. CDR3 residues: CASEDRENTGELFF. The covered CDR3 bases are TGTGCCAGCGAGGACAGGGAAAACACCGGGGAG.

Comments on this clone: The read terminates 3 residues before the CDR3 end, so the remaining end is supplied by the germline J gene. The chain combines TRBV19 with TRBJ2-7; 7 bases align to TRBD1. The CDR3 is made up of 13 amino acids. Germline loops: CDR1 LNHDA, CDR2 SQIVND (reference sequence). Trimming cost V 3 bases and J 2 bases; bases outside gene matches: 1. CDR3 sequence reads: CASSIGTAYEQYF. CDR3 DNA, as far as it was read: TGTGCCAGTAGTATCGGGACAGCCTACGAG.